The subject of this entry is one T cell receptor beta chain. The data stem from a study of cytomegalovirus exposure and HLA in healthy donors. Amplification used 60 Vbeta primers and 13 Jbeta primers. Generated by immunoSEQ multiplex PCR, the TCRdb table keeps only in-frame clones and is missing some. The sample lists some 190,000 clones; 60% to 85% were seen once. The V segment lost 4 bases and the J segment 2 bases; nucleotides outside the gene matches: 10. Looked up from germline, CDR1 is MNHEY and CDR2 is SMNVEV (reference sequence). This CDR3 has 18 amino acids. It was healthy bone marrow donors who served as donors.

Sequencing was carried out using PBMCs. This receptor was obtained from a young man in good health and CMV-seronegative. The V and J genes are TRBV27 and TRBJ2-5; 13 bases align to TRBD2. The CDR3 loop reads CASSSSRGTSGMQETQYF. CDR3 sequence (DNA): TGTGCCAGCAGTTCATCCCGGGGGACTAGCGGGATGCAAGAGACCCAGTACTTC.